This T cell receptor (beta chain) was recovered during a study of PD-1 blockade in classical Hodgkin lymphoma. Study context: Treatment was intravenous nivolumab, 3 mg/kg every 2 weeks, until progression. The study's findings and limits: Patients starting nivolumab under 1 year after ASCT were excluded.

Germline assignment: CDR1 SNHLY and CDR2 FYNNEI. The CDR3 spans 15 residues. V trimming: 2 bases; J trimming: 2 bases; junction bases outside the gene matches: 2. Profiled with immunoSEQ multiplex PCR; TCRdb holds only in-frame clones, not every one. The sample lists about 30,000 clones, 70% to 75% occurring once. Each and every patient relapsed after autologous stem cell transplantation, and patients got differing brentuximab vedotin exposure. Best response was recorded as complete response, partial response or progressive disease. The table lists this clone with a count of one. Its antigen is unknown.

This rearrangement joins TRBV2 to TRBJ2-7, with 11 bases aligning to TRBD2. The sample was peripheral blood mononuclear cells (PBMCs), taken before the second cycle of nivolumab. The receptor was isolated from a human donor with classical Hodgkin lymphoma. The CDR3 nucleotides are TGTGCCAGCAGTGAACTAGCGGGGGGTACCTACGAGCAGTACTTC. This gives the protein CASSELAGGTYEQYF.